Sequencing of this T cell receptor (beta chain) was carried out in a study of blood T cell repertoires in COVID-19 (dated by TCRdb to between 2020 and 2021). Describing the broader study: Samples covering the acute and convalescent phases of COVID-19 were provided by collaborators in the United States, Italy and Spain. The prospective study material was composed of cDNA or gDNA derived from T cells, B-cell-depleted T cells, or PBMCs. Subjects who had been exposed to COVID-19, were actively infected with it, or had recovered from it provided the deeply sampled blood TCRbeta repertoires that made up the dataset. The repertoires were made available in a free public database intended to serve as a resource for research on the immune response to SARS-CoV-2. Samples came from the ongoing ImmuneRACE study (first 160 participants) plus 1,254 subjects from 6 global collaborators. Sample metadata almost always included a de-identified subject ID, COVID-19 status, age in years and sex. Where available, HLA class I and class II types were taken from metadata supplied by the sample provider and were not determined by assay-based typing. Study-wide conclusions, independent of this receptor: The quantity of clinical and demographic metadata differed by source and by participant and was supplied without curation.

The immunoSEQ Assay, a bias-controlled multiplex PCR, was used to amplify TCRbeta CDR3 regions from genomic DNA. Regarding the original processing steps: Nucleated cell counts per sample were estimated from amplification of reference gene primers within the assay. Sequence reads were collapsed and filtered to measure the absolute abundance of every unique TCRbeta CDR3 rearrangement. For each sample, productive Simpson clonality was calculated as the square root of Simpson's diversity index across productive rearrangements. As stored in TCRdb, this immuneACCESS dataset retains in-frame rearrangements with V and J assigned. A fraction of the clones does not appear; measured against another copy, unresolved V genes explain less than half of the discrepancy, and the remainder lacks a known reason. The V and J calls and clone size are taken from that table; D and trimming were inferred from the DNA. The sample includes about 130,000 clones, with about four fifths observed a single time. Of the sample, around an eighth is held by the ten largest clones.

The trim is 2 bases for V and 4 bases for J, with a gap of 11 bases between the germline ends. According to the germline V gene, CDR1 reads SGHDN and CDR2 reads FVKESK. The CDR3 numbers 14 residues from cysteine through phenylalanine. This entry keeps only the CDR3 DNA: 42 bases, framed from base 1. Samples from volunteer blood donors who had recovered from COVID-19 were contributed by a second Seattle source. Collaborating institutions collected whole blood in K2EDTA tubes following their own protocols. For TCRbeta analysis, collaborators shipped samples as frozen whole blood, isolated PBMCs, or DNA extracted from either of those sample types. To note about this clone: This receptor's antigen is unknown. No clone much larger than this one lies a single base away; base qualities are absent.

Sequencing was performed on peripheral blood. This receptor chain uses TRBV14 and TRBJ1-1; a tentative D call is TRBD1 (5 bases match). The origin of this receptor is a woman in her twenties or thirties who had recovered from COVID-19. The nucleotide sequence is TGTGCCAGCAGCCAACCAGGGATGAGCACTGAAGCTTTCTTT. Its protein reads: CASSQPGMSTEAFF.